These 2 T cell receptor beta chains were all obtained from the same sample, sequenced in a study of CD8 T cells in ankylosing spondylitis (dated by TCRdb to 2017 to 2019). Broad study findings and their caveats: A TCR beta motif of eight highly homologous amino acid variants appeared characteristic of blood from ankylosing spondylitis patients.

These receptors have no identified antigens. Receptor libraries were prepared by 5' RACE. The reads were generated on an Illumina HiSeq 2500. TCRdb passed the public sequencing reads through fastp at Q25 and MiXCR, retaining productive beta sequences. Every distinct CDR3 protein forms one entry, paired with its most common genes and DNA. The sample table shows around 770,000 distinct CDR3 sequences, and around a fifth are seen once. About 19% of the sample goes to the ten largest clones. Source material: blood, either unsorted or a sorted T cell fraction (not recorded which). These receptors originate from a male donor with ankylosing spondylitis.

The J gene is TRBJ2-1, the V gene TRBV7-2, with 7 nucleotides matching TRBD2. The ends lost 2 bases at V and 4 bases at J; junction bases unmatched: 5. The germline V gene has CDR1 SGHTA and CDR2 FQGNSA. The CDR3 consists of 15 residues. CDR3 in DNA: TGTGCCAGCAGCTTATTCCCGGGGGGATACAATGAGCAGTTCTTC. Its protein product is CASSLFPGGYNEQFF.

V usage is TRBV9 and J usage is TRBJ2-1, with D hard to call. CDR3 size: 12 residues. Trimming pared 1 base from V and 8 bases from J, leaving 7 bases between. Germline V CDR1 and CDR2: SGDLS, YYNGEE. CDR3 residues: CASSVTGYEQFF. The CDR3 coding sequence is TGTGCCAGCAGCGTAACCGGTTATGAGCAGTTCTTC.